Described below is a single TCR beta chain sequence and its context. TCRdb keeps only in-frame clones here, not all; method: immunoSEQ multiplex PCR. This table has about 68,000 clones, nearly 95% appearing once. CDR1 LGHNA and CDR2 YNFKEQ come from the germline V gene. The CDR3 runs 15 residues. The germline V and J ends were trimmed by 4 bases and 1 base, with 14 bases remaining between them. This sample was included in a study of T cell clones after liver transplantation. The chain is built from TRBV4-2 and TRBJ2-7; D uncertain. The sample here was CD4+ T cells from blood, taken approximately 25 months after liver transplant. This sequence originates from a human patient who received a liver transplant. Some T cells could come from the graft donor. The CDR3 nucleotides are TGTGCCAGCAGCCCCAGACTGATCTCATCCTACGAGCAGTACTTC. Encoded protein: CASSPRLISSYEQYF.